Below, 13 T cell receptor beta chains from the same sample are listed, as sequenced in a study of control samples from healthy donors and cancer patients. Repertoires were generated with immunoSEQ multiplex PCR, while TCRdb's copy carries only in-frame clones and drops some. This table holds around 110,000 clones, about 93% found once. The sequenced sample consisted of blood. The receptor set was obtained from a man younger than 40 in good health.

This chain links TRBV7-8 with TRBJ1-4; weak D call: TRBD1 (6 bases). The germline V gene has CDR1 SGHVS and CDR2 FQNEAQ. The CDR3 totals 16 residues. V lost 4 bases to trimming and J lost 6 bases, with 18 bases between them. The CDR3 protein is CASSSEAGQGHEKLFF. In DNA form, the CDR3 reads TGTGCCAGCAGCTCGGAGGCGGGGCAGGGGCATGAAAAACTGTTTTTT.

The genes are TRBV6-6 and TRBJ1-5, with 8 nucleotides matching TRBD1. Trimming took 6 bases from V and 2 from J; bases not matched to a gene: 9. The CDR3 consists of 16 residues. Germline-derived CDR1 and CDR2 are MNHNY and SVGAGI (reference sequence). This CDR3 is CASRRLDRDGNQPQHF. CDR3 coding DNA: TGTGCCAGCAGGAGACTGGACAGGGACGGCAATCAGCCCCAGCATTTT.

The chain carries TRBV28 and TRBJ1-5; D uncertain. This CDR3 region has 16 residues. Trimming pared 8 bases from V and 3 bases from J, leaving 20 bases between. CDR1 MDHEN and CDR2 SYDVKM come from the germline V gene. The CDR3 region is CASASLRGGHNQPQHF. The CDR3 nucleotides are TGTGCCAGCGCATCCCTCAGAGGAGGTCACAATCAGCCCCAGCATTTT.

This chain connects TRBV19 to TRBJ2-2, with D maybe TRBD2 (5 bases). This CDR3 contains 14 residues. CDR1 is LNHDA, CDR2 SQIVND, per germline (reference sequence). V gave up 7 bases and J gave up 5 bases, with 14 bases separating them. The CDR3 nucleotides read TGTGCCAGTATAAGAGGAGGCGCTACCGGGGAGCTGTTTTTT. Translating it yields CASIRGGATGELFF.

This clone was recorded once. The gene calls are TRBV5-5 and TRBJ2-5; 10 bases are a match to TRBD2. The ends lost 5 bases at V and 12 bases at J; junction bases unmatched: 16. This CDR3 has 15 residues. Germline CDR1 and CDR2: SGHKS and YYEKEE (reference sequence). CDR3 sequence: CASSSVSGGPRLKYF. The CDR3, as DNA: TGTGCCAGCAGTTCAGTTAGCGGGGGGCCGCGGTTAAAGTACTTC.

The chain has TRBV6-5 and TRBJ1-1, with a possible D match to TRBD1 (5 bases). Germline V gives CDR1 MNHEY, CDR2 SVGAGI. The CDR3 runs to 14 residues. V was cut by 3 bases and J by 4 bases, with 12 bases left in between. CDR3 DNA sequence: TGTGCCAGCAGTTATGGGGGAGTGGGCACTGAAGCTTTCTTT. Amino acid sequence: CASSYGGVGTEAFF.

This rearrangement joins TRBV28 to TRBJ2-7, with D tentatively TRBD2 (7 bases). CDR1 and CDR2 (germline): MDHEN, SYDVKM. This CDR3 comprises 16 residues. The CDR3, as DNA: TGTATCGTAGGAGGGGGGGGGATCCAAAGACTCTACGAGCAGTACTTC. This encodes CIVGGGGIQRLYEQYF.

The sample holds one count of this clone. The genes are TRBV5-1 and TRBJ2-1; no clear D. The CDR3 is 16 amino acids. Germline V CDR1 and CDR2: SGHRS, YFSETQ. Trimming removed 5 bases from V and 0 bases from J, with 15 bases in between. The CDR3 DNA is TGCGCCAGCAGTCCGAACGCAGGTAGCTCCTACAATGAGCAGTTCTTC. It translates to CASSPNAGSSYNEQFF.

This rearrangement joins TRBV5-4 to TRBJ2-1, with 7 bases that match TRBD1. Per germline, CDR1 SGHNT and CDR2 YYREEE (reference sequence). The CDR3 has 15 residues. V was clipped by 0 bases and J by 8 bases; unmatched bases: 8. CDR3 sequence: CASSLDRGRIHEQFF. As DNA, the CDR3 is TGTGCCAGCAGCTTGGACAGGGGAAGAATCCATGAGCAGTTCTTC. The entire variable domain, with the rest obtained from reference TRBV5-4 and TRBJ2-1, is as follows: ETGVTQSPTHLIKTRGQQVTLRCSSQSGHNTVSWYQQALGQGPQFIFQYYREEENGRGNFPPRFSGLQFPNYSSELNVNALELDDSALYLCASSLDRGRIHEQFFGPGTRLTVL.

This chain uses TRBV3-1 (or the pseudogene TRBV3-2) with TRBJ1-5; D is unresolved. V gave up 0 bases and J gave up 10 bases, with 10 bases separating them. This CDR3 has 13 residues. Germline V lookup: CDR1 LGHDT, CDR2 YNNKEL (reference sequence). CDR3 residues: CASSQDLVGPQHF. The CDR3 DNA reads as TGTGCCAGCAGCCAAGATCTAGTAGGACCCCAGCATTTT.

V is TRBV2 and J is TRBJ2-5; 7 bases line up with TRBD1. CDR1 is SNHLY, CDR2 FYNNEI, per germline. After removal of 6 bases from V and 6 bases from J, the junction contained 7 bases not matched to a gene. This CDR3 region has 13 residues. This CDR3 reads CASSTDREKTQYF. The CDR3 coding sequence is TGTGCCAGCAGCACAGACAGGGAGAAGACCCAGTACTTC.

The rearrangement uses TRBV9 and TRBJ2-5, with D possibly being TRBD2 (5 bases). Trimming left V 0 bases short and J 1 base short, with 10 bases between. The CDR3 contains 15 residues. The V gene's germline CDR1 is SGDLS and CDR2 YYNGEE. CDR3 region: CASSVGDYPQETQYF. CDR3 DNA sequence: TGTGCCAGCAGCGTAGGAGACTACCCCCAAGAGACCCAGTACTTC.

This clone appeared a few times. This sample also contains other DNA sequences that code for the same CDR3. The V and J genes are TRBV5-1 and TRBJ1-4; unclear D gene. The ends were cut back, 0 bases at V and 4 bases at J, with 7 bases in the middle. The germline V gene encodes CDR1 SGHRS and CDR2 YFSETQ. CDR3 size: 14 residues. In DNA form, the CDR3 reads TGCGCCAGCAGCTTGGGAGGGAATAATGAAAAACTGTTTTTT. This codes for CASSLGGNNEKLFF.